This T cell receptor beta chain derives from a study of blood T cell repertoires in COVID-19. Study-wide background: T cells, B-cell-depleted T cells, or PBMCs provided the cDNA or gDNA that served as material.

Trimming took 0 bases from V and 1 from J, leaving 10 bases between them. The CDR3 length is 15 residues. CDR1 is SGHRS, CDR2 YFSETQ, per germline. The assay was immunoSEQ multiplex PCR, and TCRdb's table has in-frame clones only and misses some. Among approximately 220,000 clones listed, 80% to 90% were seen once. The rearrangement joins TRBV5-1 to TRBJ1-1; D might be TRBD1 (5 bases). Source material: PBMCs or T cells enriched from blood (not recorded which). This sequence originates from a woman aged 40 to 49 with acute COVID-19. CDR3 sequence (DNA): TGCGCCAGCAGCTTGGTGGCAGGGCCGAACACTGAAGCTTTCTTT. Its protein is CASSLVAGPNTEAFF.